Following are 5 T cell receptor beta chains from one sample sequenced in a study of cytomegalovirus exposure and HLA in healthy donors. 60 Vbeta and 13 Jbeta primers were used in PCR. Assay used: immunoSEQ multiplex PCR; TCRdb lists only in-frame clones, some missing. Here the sample spans around 140,000 clones, 75% to 90% being singletons. Sequencing input: PBMCs. The receptors were gathered from a middle-aged man in good health and CMV-seronegative.

The CDR3 region is CAWSAGTVNTEAFF. Written as DNA, the CDR3 is TGTGCCTGGAGCGCCGGGACAGTGAACACTGAAGCTTTCTTT. V is TRBV30 and J is TRBJ1-1; 7 bases are shared with TRBD1. The CDR3 covers 14 residues. Germline V lookup: CDR1 GTSNPN, CDR2 SVGIG (reference sequence). Trimming cost V 3 bases and J 0 bases; bases outside gene matches: 4.

This chain uses TRBV7-6 with TRBJ1-5; D might be TRBD1 (5 bases). Germline V gene sequence: CDR1 SGHVS, CDR2 FNYEAQ. The V end was cut by 5 bases, the J end by 0 bases, with 11 bases between. CDR3 length equals 15 residues. The CDR3 region is CASSLRGDSNQPQHF. The CDR3 DNA reads TGTGCCAGCAGCCTACGGGGGGATAGCAATCAGCCCCAGCATTTT.

The rearrangement links TRBV4-1 to TRBJ1-2; D might be TRBD1 (6 bases). Per the germline V gene, CDR1 is MGHRA and CDR2 is YSYEKL. This CDR3 has 17 amino acids. V was trimmed by 0 bases and J by 4 bases, leaving 18 bases between them. The CDR3 nucleotides are TGCGCCAGCAGCCAAGAAGGCGGGGGGGCGCAGGTCTATGGCTACACCTTC. Its protein product is CASSQEGGGAQVYGYTF.

This rearrangement joins TRBV5-4 to TRBJ2-5; 11 positions agree with TRBD2. Germline V CDR1 and CDR2: SGHNT, YYREEE (reference sequence). The junction had 1 base not matched to a gene; V was cut back by 5 bases and J by 4 bases. The CDR3 has 13 residues. The DNA for the CDR3 is TGTGCCAGCAGTACTAGCGGGGGAGAGACCCAGTACTTC. It specifies CASSTSGGETQYF.

This clone was seen a single time. The chain joins TRBV5-5 to TRBJ1-2, with D tentatively TRBD1 (6 bases). CDR3 length equals 15 residues. CDR1 SGHKS and CDR2 YYEKEE come from the germline V gene (reference sequence). V was shortened by 1 base and J by 0 bases, with 10 bases between the two germline ends. CDR3 in DNA: TGTGCCAGCAGCTTGTCGCCAGGGGCTAACTATGGCTACACCTTC. This translates into CASSLSPGANYGYTF.